The T cell receptor (beta chain) under discussion was sequenced for a study of blood T cell repertoires in COVID-19. In the original analysis: It was from reference gene primer amplification that nucleated cell counts were estimated. Using immunoSEQ multiplex PCR, the repertoire was profiled, and TCRdb retains in-frame clones only, with some absent. V and J calls and clone size come straight from that table; D and trimming were deduced from the DNA. The sample lists over 40,000 clones, about 84% seen once, with about 15% in the top ten. The CDR3 extends over 15 amino acids. V shed 4 bases, J shed 7 bases, and the junction held 9 bases outside the gene matches. The germline gives CDR1 SGDLS, CDR2 YYNGEE.

V and J are TRBV9 and TRBJ2-3; TRBD2 matches at 10 bases. Sequenced: peripheral blood. The source of this sequence is a human donor in a cohort sampled during active COVID-19. The CDR3 loop is CASSPQASGGYTQYF. The CDR3 nucleotides read TGTGCCAGCAGCCCTCAGGCTAGCGGGGGTTATACGCAGTATTTT.